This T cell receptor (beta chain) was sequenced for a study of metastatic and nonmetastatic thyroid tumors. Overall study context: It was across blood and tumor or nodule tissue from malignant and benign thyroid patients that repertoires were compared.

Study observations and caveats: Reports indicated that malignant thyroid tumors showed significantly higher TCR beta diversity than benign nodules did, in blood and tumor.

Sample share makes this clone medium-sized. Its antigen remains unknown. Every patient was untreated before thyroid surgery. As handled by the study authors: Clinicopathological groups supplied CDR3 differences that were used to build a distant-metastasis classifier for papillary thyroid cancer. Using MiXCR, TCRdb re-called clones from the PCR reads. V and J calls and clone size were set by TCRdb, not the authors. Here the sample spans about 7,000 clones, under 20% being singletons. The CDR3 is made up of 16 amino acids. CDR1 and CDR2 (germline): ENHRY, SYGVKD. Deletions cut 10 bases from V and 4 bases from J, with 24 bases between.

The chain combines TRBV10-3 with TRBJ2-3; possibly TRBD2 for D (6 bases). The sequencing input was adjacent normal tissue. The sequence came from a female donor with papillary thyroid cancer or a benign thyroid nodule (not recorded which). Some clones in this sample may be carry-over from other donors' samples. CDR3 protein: CATSSTSQTLPDTQYF. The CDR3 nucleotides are TGTGCCACCTCTTCGACTAGTCAGACACTTCCAGATACGCAGTATTTT.